These T cell receptor beta chains were read from a single sample in a study of post-analysis software for immune sequencing data. In TCRdb, the PCR reads were re-called with MiXCR into one record per CDR3 protein. The sample consists of a few hundred thousand distinct CDR3 sequences, over 30% of them appearing once. The sample consisted of blood. The receptors shown here come from a girl aged 2 to 10 with multiple sclerosis. The CDR3 runs from the conserved cysteine through the conserved F or W. D genes are given only for firm matches. Expanded clones are given a class, and other clones once, few, many or no size at all.

TRBV5-1	-	-	14	TRBJ2-2	CASSLESGLGELFF	TGCGCCAGCAGCTTGGAATCGGGGCTCGGGGAGCTGTTTTTT
TRBV18	-	few	14	TRBJ2-5	CASSPPLVGETQYF	TGTGCCAGCTCACCACCTCTAGTGGGAGAGACCCAGTACTTC
TRBV20-1	-	-	10	TRBJ2-1	CSASIGVQFF	TGCAGTGCTAGCATAGGGGTTCAGTTCTTC
TRBV7-2	TRBD2	-	18	TRBJ2-7	CASSLYAGTSGRGYEQYF	TGTGCCAGCAGCTTATACGCCGGGACTAGCGGGAGAGGGTACGAGCAGTACTTC
TRBV28	TRBD1	-	19	TRBJ1-3	CASRTALRDRVRFSNTIYF	TGTGCCAGCAGAACCGCCCTCCGGGACAGAGTAAGGTTCTCAAACACCATATATTTT
TRBV5-6	-	-	16	TRBJ1-4	CASSLAGVATNEKLFF	TGTGCCAGCAGCTTGGCCGGGGTGGCAACTAATGAAAAACTGTTTTTT
TRBV7-3	TRBD2	few	15	TRBJ2-1	CASSPGREISGEQFF	TGTGCCAGCAGCCCAGGGCGGGAGATCTCGGGTGAGCAGTTCTTC
TRBV7-9	-	-	15	TRBJ2-5	CASRGQGTQGETQYF	TGTGCCAGCAGGGGGCAAGGGACTCAAGGGGAGACCCAGTACTTC
TRBV2	-	-	13	TRBJ2-7	CASSEFAAYEQYF	TGTGCCAGCAGTGAATTTGCGGCCTACGAGCAGTACTTC
TRBV7-2	TRBD1	-	15	TRBJ2-7	CASSLGGGGSYEQYF	TGTGCCAGCAGTTTAGGGGGCGGTGGGTCCTACGAGCAGTACTTC
TRBV5-1	TRBD1	-	14	TRBJ2-4	CASSSQGAKNIQYF	TGCGCCAGCAGCTCACAGGGGGCCAAAAACATTCAGTACTTC
TRBV27	-	-	15	TRBJ1-2	CASSSITGNNYGYTF	TGTGCCAGCAGTTCCATAACAGGGAATAACTATGGCTACACCTTC
TRBV20-1	TRBD1	few	17	TRBJ1-2	CSASFRDSTNLNYGYTF	TGCAGTGCTTCATTCCGGGACAGCACTAATCTTAACTATGGCTACACCTTC
TRBV2	-	-	14	TRBJ2-6	CASGGAAGANVLTF	TGTGCCAGCGGAGGGGCGGCTGGGGCCAACGTCCTGACTTTC
TRBV7-6	TRBD1	few	14	TRBJ2-7	CASSFWDRDYEQYF	TGTGCCAGCAGCTTCTGGGACAGGGACTATGAGCAGTACTTC
TRBV4-3	TRBD2	-	19	TRBJ2-1	CASSQEGGAGTSGNNEQFF	TGCGCCAGCAGCCAAGAAGGGGGGGCCGGGACTAGCGGTAACAATGAGCAGTTCTTC
TRBV7-2	TRBD1	-	16	TRBJ1-2	CASSLPRTGDHYGYTF	TGTGCCAGCAGCTTACCAAGGACAGGGGATCACTATGGCTACACCTTC
TRBV5-1	TRBD1	-	16	TRBJ2-5	CASSLEDRGGQETQYF	TGCGCCAGCAGCCTAGAGGACAGGGGAGGGCAAGAGACCCAGTACTTC
TRBV4-3	TRBD2	once	16	TRBJ2-3	CASSQELAGAPDTQYF	TGCGCCAGCAGCCAAGAATTAGCGGGAGCCCCAGATACGCAGTATTTT
TRBV3-1	-	few	11	TRBJ1-2	CASSQGVGHTF	TGTGCCAGCAGCCAAGGGGTTGGCCACACCTTC
TRBV5-1	-	-	15	TRBJ2-7	CASSLIFRQNYEQYF	TGCGCCAGCAGCTTGATATTTCGCCAGAACTACGAGCAGTACTTC
TRBV12-3/TRBV12-4	-	-	15	TRBJ2-3	CASSLIQGGTDTQYF	TGTGCCAGCAGTTTAATCCAGGGTGGGACAGATACGCAGTATTTT
TRBV20-1	-	-	13	TRBJ2-1	CSAMKPPDNEQFF	TGCAGTGCTATGAAGCCTCCGGACAATGAGCAGTTCTTC
TRBV7-9	-	-	13	TRBJ2-5	CASRTEVLETQYF	TGTGCCAGCCGGACGGAGGTCCTCGAGACCCAGTACTTC
TRBV5-1	TRBD1	-	17	TRBJ2-1	CASSVGQGPSVYNEQFF	TGCGCCAGCAGCGTCGGACAGGGGCCCTCCGTTTACAATGAGCAGTTCTTC
TRBV5-5	TRBD1	few	14	TRBJ1-2	CASSSPGQGFGYTF	TGTGCCAGCAGCTCACCGGGACAGGGGTTTGGCTACACCTTC
TRBV6-2/TRBV6-3	TRBD2	few	12	TRBJ2-1	CASRHERGEQFF	TGTGCCAGCAGACACGAGCGGGGTGAGCAGTTCTTC
TRBV7-8	-	-	16	TRBJ2-1	CASSSYRDGTYNEQFF	TGTGCCAGCAGCTCTTACCGGGACGGAACCTACAATGAGCAGTTCTTC
TRBV11-2	-	-	16	TRBJ2-7	CASSLDRATYSYEQYF	TGTGCCAGCAGCTTAGACAGAGCCACTTACTCCTACGAGCAGTACTTC
TRBV5-1	TRBD2	few	18	TRBJ2-1	CASSGTLKLAGGRNEQFF	TGCGCCAGCAGCGGTACGCTGAAACTAGCGGGAGGACGCAATGAGCAGTTCTTC
TRBV9	-	-	14	TRBJ1-2	CASSSGRRGPNYTF	TGTGCCAGCAGCTCCGGCAGGAGAGGCCCAAACTACACCTTC
TRBV20-1	-	few	12	TRBJ1-2	CSVRPTEGGYTF	TGCAGTGTTCGACCCACCGAGGGGGGCTACACCTTC
TRBV7-9	-	once	15	TRBJ2-4	CASSLGRDSKNIQYF	TGTGCCAGCAGCTTGGGACGCGACAGCAAAAACATTCAGTACTTC
TRBV4-2	-	-	17	TRBJ1-2	CASSHSTRGVRGTGYTF	TGTGCCAGCAGCCATTCTACAAGGGGGGTCAGGGGTACTGGCTACACCTTC
TRBV5-5	TRBD1	-	18	TRBJ2-3	CASSLSATGVRGTDTQYF	TGTGCCAGCAGCTTGTCCGCTACAGGGGTCCGGGGCACAGATACGCAGTATTTT
TRBV29-1	-	-	14	TRBJ2-1	CSVEGQGGVDEQFF	TGCAGCGTTGAAGGGCAGGGTGGTGTGGATGAGCAGTTCTTC
TRBV11-2	-	-	13	TRBJ2-5	CASSPGEAETQYF	TGTGCCAGCAGCCCGGGGGAAGCAGAGACCCAGTACTTC
TRBV20-1	-	-	16	TRBJ2-7	CSARGFGELPTYEQYF	TGCAGTGCTAGAGGGTTCGGCGAGCTCCCCACCTACGAGCAGTACTTC
TRBV12-3/TRBV12-4	-	few	15	TRBJ2-7	CASSFGGQGGYEQYF	TGTGCCAGCAGTTTTGGTGGGCAGGGTGGCTACGAGCAGTACTTC
TRBV28	-	-	14	TRBJ1-1	CASSLDPMIAEAFF	TGTGCCAGCAGTTTAGACCCTATGATTGCTGAAGCTTTCTTT
TRBV27	TRBD1	few	14	TRBJ2-1	CASSSQGEYNEQFF	TGTGCCAGCAGTTCGCAGGGGGAATACAATGAGCAGTTCTTC
TRBV20-1	-	-	10	TRBJ2-5	CSARMETQYF	TGCAGTGCTAGAATGGAGACCCAGTACTTC
TRBV29-1	TRBD2	few	16	TRBJ2-2	CSARPGLAGVHGELFF	TGCAGCGCCCGCCCGGGACTAGCGGGAGTGCACGGGGAGCTGTTTTTT